This T cell receptor beta chain came from a study of vaccination effects on CD4 cells after COVID-19. Data came from immunoSEQ multiplex PCR; TCRdb stores just in-frame clones and leaves some out. Of about 57,000 clones in the sample, 78% were seen once. Culturing for roughly 10 days preceded CD4+ T cell isolation. Subjects were given two BNT162b2 or mRNA-1273 vaccine doses. The study found no prior SARS-CoV-2 infection in the vaccine recipients, who tested negative for nucleocapsid antibodies. The table lists this clone with a count of one. Its antigen is undetermined. Germline CDR1 and CDR2: MNHEY and SVGEGT. The CDR3 runs to 13 residues. Germline trimming cut 5 bases from V and 3 bases from J; bases unmatched to any gene: 3.

This chain uses TRBV6-2 or TRBV6-3 with TRBJ1-2; 7 bases are shared with TRBD1. The sequence was collected from a human donor who received a COVID-19 vaccine. The input for sequencing was CD4+ T cells from PBMCs cultured without peptide, taken after COVID-19 vaccination. The CDR3 loop reads CASSAGTDYGYTF. The DNA of the CDR3 is TGTGCCAGCAGTGCCGGGACAGACTATGGCTACACCTTC.